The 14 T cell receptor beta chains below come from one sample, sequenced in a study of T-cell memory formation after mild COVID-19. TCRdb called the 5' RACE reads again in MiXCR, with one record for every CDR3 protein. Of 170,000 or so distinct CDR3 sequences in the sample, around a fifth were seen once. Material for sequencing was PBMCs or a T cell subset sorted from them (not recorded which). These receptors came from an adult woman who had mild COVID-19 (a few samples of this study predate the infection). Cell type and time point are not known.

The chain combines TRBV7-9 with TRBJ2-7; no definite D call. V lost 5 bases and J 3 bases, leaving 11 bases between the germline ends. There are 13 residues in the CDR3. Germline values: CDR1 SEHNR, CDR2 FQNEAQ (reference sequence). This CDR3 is CASSTSGRYEQYF. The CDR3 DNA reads TGTGCCAGCAGCACCTCCGGACGCTACGAGCAGTACTTC.

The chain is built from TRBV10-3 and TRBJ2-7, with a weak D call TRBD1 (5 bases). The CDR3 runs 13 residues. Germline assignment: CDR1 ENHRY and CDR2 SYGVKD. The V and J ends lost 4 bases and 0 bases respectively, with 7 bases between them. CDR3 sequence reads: CAISGQSSYEQYF. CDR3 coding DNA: TGTGCCATCAGTGGACAGAGCTCCTACGAGCAGTACTTC.

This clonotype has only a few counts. The CDR3 nucleotides read TGCGCCAGCAGCCAAGATGCGACGGGGGATACGCAGTATTTT. Its protein is CASSQDATGDTQYF. The V and J genes are TRBV4-1 and TRBJ2-3; TRBD2 might be the D (5 bases). This CDR3 has 14 residues. CDR1 and CDR2 (germline): MGHRA, YSYEKL. Trimming removed 0 bases at V and 6 bases at J, with 10 bases between.

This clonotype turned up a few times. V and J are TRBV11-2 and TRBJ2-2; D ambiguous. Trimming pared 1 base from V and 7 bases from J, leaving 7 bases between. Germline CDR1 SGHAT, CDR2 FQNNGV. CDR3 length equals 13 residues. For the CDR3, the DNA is TGTGCCAGCAGCTTAGCATGGGACGGGGAGCTGTTTTTT. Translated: CASSLAWDGELFF.

The CDR3 DNA is TGTGCCAGCAGCCTCGGGGCCCACGGTGAGCAGTTCTTC. It codes for CASSLGAHGEQFF. This chain joins TRBV6-2 or TRBV6-3 and TRBJ2-1; D may match TRBD1 or TRBD2 (5 bases each). Germline CDR1 is MNHEY and CDR2 is SVGEGT. This CDR3 is built from 13 residues. V was trimmed by 6 bases and J by 9 bases, leaving 15 bases between them.

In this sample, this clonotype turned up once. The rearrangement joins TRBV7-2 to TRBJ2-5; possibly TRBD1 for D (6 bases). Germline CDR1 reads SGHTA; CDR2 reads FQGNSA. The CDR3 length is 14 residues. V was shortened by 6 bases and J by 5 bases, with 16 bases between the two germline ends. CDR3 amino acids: CASSGSGGLETQYF. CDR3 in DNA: TGTGCCAGCAGTGGCAGTGGGGGCCTGGAGACCCAGTACTTC.

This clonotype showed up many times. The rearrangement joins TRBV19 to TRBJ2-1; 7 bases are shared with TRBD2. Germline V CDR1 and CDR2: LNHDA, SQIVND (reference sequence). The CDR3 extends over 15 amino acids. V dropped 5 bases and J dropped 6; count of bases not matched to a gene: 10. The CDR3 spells CASSYGGGPSNEQFF. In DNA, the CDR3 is TGTGCCAGTAGTTATGGGGGAGGGCCTTCCAATGAGCAGTTCTTC.

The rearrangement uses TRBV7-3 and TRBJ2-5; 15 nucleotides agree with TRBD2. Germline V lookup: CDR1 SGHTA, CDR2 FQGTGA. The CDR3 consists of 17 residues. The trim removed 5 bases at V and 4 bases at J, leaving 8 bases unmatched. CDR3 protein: CASSPGTSGGRRETQYF. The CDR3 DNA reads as TGTGCCAGCAGCCCCGGGACTAGCGGGGGGAGGAGAGAGACCCAGTACTTC.

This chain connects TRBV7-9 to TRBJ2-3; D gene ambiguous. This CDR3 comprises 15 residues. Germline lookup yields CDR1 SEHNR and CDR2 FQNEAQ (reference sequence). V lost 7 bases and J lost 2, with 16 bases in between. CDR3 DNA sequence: TGTGCCAGCATCCCTCTGTCGCAGGACACAGATACGCAGTATTTT. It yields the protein CASIPLSQDTDTQYF.

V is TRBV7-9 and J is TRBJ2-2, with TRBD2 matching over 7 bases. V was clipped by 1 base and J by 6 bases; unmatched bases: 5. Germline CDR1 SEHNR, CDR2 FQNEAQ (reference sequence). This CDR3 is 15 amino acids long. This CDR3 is CASSLEWTSSGELFF. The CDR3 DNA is TGTGCCAGCAGCTTAGAGTGGACTAGTTCCGGGGAGCTGTTTTTT.

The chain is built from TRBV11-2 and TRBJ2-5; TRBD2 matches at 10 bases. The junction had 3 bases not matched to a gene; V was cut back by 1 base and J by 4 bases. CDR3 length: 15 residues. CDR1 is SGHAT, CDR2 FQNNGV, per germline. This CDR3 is CASSLGSGGLETQYF. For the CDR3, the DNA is TGTGCCAGCAGCTTAGGTAGCGGGGGGTTAGAGACCCAGTACTTC.

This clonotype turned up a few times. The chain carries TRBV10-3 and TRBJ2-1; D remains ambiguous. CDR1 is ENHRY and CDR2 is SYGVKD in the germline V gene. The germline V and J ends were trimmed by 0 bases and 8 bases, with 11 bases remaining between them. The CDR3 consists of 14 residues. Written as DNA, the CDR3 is TGTGCCATCAGTGAGTCTAGTAGGAGTGATGAGCAGTTCTTC. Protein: CAISESSRSDEQFF.

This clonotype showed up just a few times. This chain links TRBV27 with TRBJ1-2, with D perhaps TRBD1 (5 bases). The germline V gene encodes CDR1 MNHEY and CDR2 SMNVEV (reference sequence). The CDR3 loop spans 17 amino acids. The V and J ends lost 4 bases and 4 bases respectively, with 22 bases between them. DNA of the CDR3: TGTGCCAGCAGTTCCCGCGTGTCGTCAGGGAGGGCCTATGGCTACACCTTC. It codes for CASSSRVSSGRAYGYTF.

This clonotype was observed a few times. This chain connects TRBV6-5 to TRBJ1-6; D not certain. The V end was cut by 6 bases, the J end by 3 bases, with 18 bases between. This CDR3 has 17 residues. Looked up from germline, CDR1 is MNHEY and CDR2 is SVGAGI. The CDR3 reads CASSPSGEQLYNSPLHF. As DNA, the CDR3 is TGTGCCAGCAGCCCCAGCGGAGAGCAGCTCTATAATTCACCCCTCCACTTT.